This TCR beta chain was documented in a study of TIL therapy for anti-PD-1-resistant metastatic lung cancer (dated by TCRdb to the early 2020s). In the study overall: Enrolled patients had a median age of approximately 49 years (range about 38-75) and a median tumor PD-L1 proportion score of around 5.6%. A median non-synonymous tumor mutation burden of approximately 1.4 mutations per megabase was determined across the cohort by whole-exome sequencing. Most of the cohort had lung adenocarcinoma, including a few EGFR-mutant tumors and two ALK-rearranged tumors, and half of the patients were either current or former smokers. T cell receptor beta sequencing of tumor and peripheral blood was used to follow clonotypes across the tumor, the expanded TIL product and serial blood samples. Summary of the overall study and its limitations: The study protocol defined all tumor marker inferences as exploratory. Generalizability was limited because the cohort was highly selected, with more treatment-naive, never-smoker and oncogene-addicted patients included than is typical. TIL culture showed high clonal turnover, with many enriched product clones undetected in the baseline tumor, suggesting clonal contraction rather than faithful expansion. Higher clonality and lower diversity were observed in expanded TIL cultures than in baseline intratumoral T cells (median clonality roughly 6% vs 31%, p < 0.0001).

TCR beta CDR3 regions were amplified from genomic DNA with the immunoSEQ v3 hsTCRB kit using bias-controlled multiplex PCR. TCR libraries were sequenced on an Illumina NextSeq 500 to roughly 2 million read pairs for survey level or about 5-6 million for deep level. On the study's bioinformatics: The immunoSEQ Analyzer software assigned V, D and J genes, filtered out non-productive sequences, and reported clonality. Repertoires were compared by productive Simpson clonality and by the Morisita overlap index of productive TRB rearrangements between infused TIL and blood. This is the immuneACCESS table as TCRdb keeps it, with only in-frame sequences that have V and J called. A part of the clones is gone; compared with another copy, unresolved V genes explain less than half, and the rest is unexplained. V and J calls and clone size are copied from that table; D and trimming were computed from the DNA. This sample holds about 95,000 clones; under 70% were observed only once. The ten largest account for 11% of the sample.

A word on this clone: Its antigen is still unknown. No base qualities exist here, and no much larger clone lies one base off it.

This sample's time point label indicates: pre-treatment sample, taken before nivolumab and TIL therapy. The baseline tumor samples, taken from the same resection that was used to grow TIL, were excised metastases, most often pleural nodules or supraclavicular lymph nodes. Tumors were harvested before any PD-1/PD-L1 blockade; patients then received nivolumab, and those progressing received lymphodepletion, expanded TIL infusion and IL-2. Adults with stage 4 NSCLC were enrolled in a dual-center phase I trial from late 2017 to early 2020. Samples were obtained from a single-arm, open-label phase I trial in which tumor-infiltrating lymphocyte therapy with nivolumab was evaluated in advanced non-small cell lung cancer. For each resected tumor, portions were snap-frozen in liquid nitrogen and kept at -80 degrees C. Tumor regions of interest were selected on H&E sections using laser-capture macrodissection, ground into around 16 mg aliquots, and extracted using Qiagen Allprep kits.

CDR1 and CDR2 are drawn from the germline V gene: SGHTA, FQGTGA. The V end gives up 3 bases and the J end 2 bases, leaving 3 bases in the junction not matched to a gene. Spanning cysteine to phenylalanine, the CDR3 consists of 15 amino acids. Only CDR3 DNA remains: 45 bases, in frame from the first base. This TCR was sampled from a person aged 25-79 years with non-small cell lung cancer. The rearranged chain carries TRBV7-3 and TRBJ2-1; TRBD1 agrees with 8 junctional bases. The sample consisted of tumor tissue, taken at baseline. The DNA sequence is as follows: TGTGCCAGCAGCTTCGACAGGGGCCCCTACAATGAGCAGTTCTTC. This yields the protein CASSFDRGPYNEQFF.